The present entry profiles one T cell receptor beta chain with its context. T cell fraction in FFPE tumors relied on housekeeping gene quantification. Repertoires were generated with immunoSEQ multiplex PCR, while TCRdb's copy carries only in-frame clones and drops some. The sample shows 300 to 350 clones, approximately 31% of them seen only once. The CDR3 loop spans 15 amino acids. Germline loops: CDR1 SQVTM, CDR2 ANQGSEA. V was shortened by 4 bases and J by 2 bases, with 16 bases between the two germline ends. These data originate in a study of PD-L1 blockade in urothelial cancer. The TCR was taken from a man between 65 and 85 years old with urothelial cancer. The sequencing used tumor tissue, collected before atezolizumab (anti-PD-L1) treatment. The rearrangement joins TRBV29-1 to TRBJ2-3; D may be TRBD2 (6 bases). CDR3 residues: CSVGIGGTFTDTQYF. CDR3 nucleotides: TGCAGCGTTGGGATTGGCGGGACCTTCACAGATACGCAGTATTTT.